This entry features one TCR beta chain sequence. Its recognized antigen is unknown. Base qualities are not at hand, and no much larger clone is one base apart. According to the germline V gene, CDR1 reads MNHEY and CDR2 reads SVGAGI. V is reduced by 6 bases and J by 3 bases, leaving a spacing of 15 bases between them. From the cysteine up to the phenylalanine, the CDR3 has a length of 14 residues. The DNA shown is the 42-base CDR3, in frame from base 1. In light of the paper, this sample's time point label describes: baseline before first vaccination. The vaccinee samples were drawn from two UK trials, COV001 and COV002, one of which was a single-blind randomized controlled phase 2/3 trial testing AZD1222 (ChAdOx1 nCoV-19) in healthy adults. For TCRbeta chain sequencing, PBMC samples from trial participants were taken at day 0 and at day 28 after the second dose. These data belong to a study of T cell responses to AZD1222 COVID-19 vaccine (TCRdb year 2021). Study-level background: AZD1222 recipients whose second dose came at about 4 weeks and those whose second dose came at about 12 weeks were combined into one group, since spike-specific TCR depth and breadth did not differ between the two schedules. Trial participants were enrolled by age into 18-55, 56-69 and 70-plus year subgroups, with 148, 28 and 57 TCR-sequenced participants respectively. A total of approximately 240 trial participants underwent TCR sequencing, of whom about 200 had received two doses of AZD1222 and roughly 26 had received two doses of the MenACWY control vaccine. General conclusions and limits of the study: Because no day 14 peak-response samples were available, the repertoires could be characterized only after the peak T cell response. The vaccine-associated CD4 TCRs covered the entire spike protein, and the dominant responses fell in regions 160-218 and 743-854. Nearly half of unique spike-specific TCRs reportedly recognized epitopes outside regions mutated in the B.1.351 and B.1.1.7 variants. Participants were mostly white British, with more females than males. The authors suggested clonal diversity may have been underestimated. The 56-69-year group was small, and its depth increase did not reach significance, likely because of low power. Only a handful of AZD1222 recipients were SARS-CoV-2 seropositive at baseline, limiting conclusions about previously exposed vaccinees. After two AZD1222 doses, spike-specific TCR breadth and depth were significantly higher than at day 0 and than in MenACWY recipients.

The CDR3 regions of human TCRbeta chains were analyzed by immunosequencing. In the original analysis: Repertoire TCRs were checked for matches against a reference library of SARS-CoV-2-specific TCRs that had been generated using the MIRA antigen-specificity platform. Breadth was defined as the fraction of unique TCRs that were SARS-CoV-2-associated. Depth was defined as the fraction of total T cells that were SARS-CoV-2-associated. Using the MIRA data, every spike-specific TCR was mapped to the spike region that the TCR reacted to and assigned to either a CD4 or a CD8 class. Log10-transformed breadth and depth values were compared by one-way ANOVA with Sidak's multiple comparisons tests. Imported from immuneACCESS, the table was reduced by TCRdb to in-frame sequences with V and J called. These copies leave out some clones; in studies compared against another copy, an unresolved V gene accounts for under half, and the cause of the remainder is not known. The V and J calls and clone size were taken over from that table, and D and trimming were inferred from the DNA. The sample has 150,000 to 200,000 clones on record, around 87% of them singletons. The biggest ten clones account for approximately 6.9% of the sample.

The chain employs TRBV6-5 and TRBJ2-7; a weak D assignment points to TRBD1 (5 bases agree). The TCR was taken from an adult in good health. The specimen comprised peripheral blood, sampled on day 0 of AZD1222 vaccination. The nucleotides are TGTGCCAGCAGCCTAATTGGCACAGGCTACGAGCAGTACTTC. Its amino acids are CASSLIGTGYEQYF.